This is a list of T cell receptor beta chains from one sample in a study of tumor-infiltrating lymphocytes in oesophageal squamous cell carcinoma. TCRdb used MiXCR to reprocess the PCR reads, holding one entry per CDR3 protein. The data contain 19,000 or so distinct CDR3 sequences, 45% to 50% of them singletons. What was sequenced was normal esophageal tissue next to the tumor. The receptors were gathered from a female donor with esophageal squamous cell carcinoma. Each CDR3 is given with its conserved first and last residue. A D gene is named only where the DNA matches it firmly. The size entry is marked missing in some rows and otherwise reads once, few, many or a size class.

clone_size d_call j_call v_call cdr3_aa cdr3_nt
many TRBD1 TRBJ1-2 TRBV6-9 CASRLKKGALNYGNYGYTF TGTGCCAGCAGACTAAAGAAGGGGGCGCTGAATTATGGGAACTATGGCTACACCTTC
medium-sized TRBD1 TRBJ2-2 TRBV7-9 CASKGATGPNTGELFF TGTGCCAGCAAGGGGGCGACAGGCCCGAACACCGGGGAGCTGTTTTTT
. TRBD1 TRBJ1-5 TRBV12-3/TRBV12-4 CASRTRDRRNQPQHF TGTGCCAGCAGAACTAGGGACAGGAGAAATCAGCCCCAGCATTTT
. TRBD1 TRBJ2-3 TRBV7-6 CASNRQGSTDTQYF TGTGCCAGCAACCGACAGGGGAGCACAGATACGCAGTATTTT
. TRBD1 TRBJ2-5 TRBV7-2 CASSLRDREETQYF TGTGCCAGCAGCTTGCGGGACAGGGAAGAGACCCAGTACTTC
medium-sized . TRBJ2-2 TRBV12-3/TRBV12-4 CASSIFGELFF TGTGCCAGCAGCATTTTCGGGGAGCTGTTTTTT
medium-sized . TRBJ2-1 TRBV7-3 CASSFSGAYNEQFF TGTGCCAGCAGCTTCTCCGGGGCCTACAATGAGCAGTTCTTC
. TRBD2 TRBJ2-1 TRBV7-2 CASSLAPSGTAYNEQFF TGTGCCAGCAGCTTAGCGCCTAGCGGGACTGCCTACAATGAGCAGTTCTTC
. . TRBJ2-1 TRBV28 CASSLGGRSYNEQFF TGTGCCAGCAGTTTAGGGGGAAGGTCCTACAATGAGCAGTTCTTC
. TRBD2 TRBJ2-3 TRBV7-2 CASSLDSLAGKSTDTQYF TGTGCCAGCAGCTTGGACAGTCTAGCGGGTAAAAGCACAGATACGCAGTATTTT
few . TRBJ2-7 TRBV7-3 CASSPGYPSYEQYF TGTGCCAGCAGCCCCGGTTACCCCTCCTACGAGCAGTACTTC
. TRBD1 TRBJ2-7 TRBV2 CASSDPSRQGGYEQYF TGTGCCAGCAGTGATCCGTCCCGACAGGGTGGCTACGAGCAGTACTTC
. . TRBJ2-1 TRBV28 CASRTDYKYNEQFF TGTGCCAGCAGGACGGACTACAAGTACAATGAGCAGTTCTTC
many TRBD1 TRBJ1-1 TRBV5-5 CASSNRQGNTEAFF TGTGCCAGCAGCAACCGACAGGGGAATACTGAAGCTTTCTTT
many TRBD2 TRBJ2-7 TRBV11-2 CASRPFGLAGSLSYEQYF TGTGCCAGTAGACCTTTTGGGCTAGCGGGGTCTTTATCCTACGAGCAGTACTTC
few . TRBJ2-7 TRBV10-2 CASSDLRDEVAYEQYF TGCGCCAGCAGTGATTTGAGGGACGAGGTAGCGTACGAGCAGTACTTC
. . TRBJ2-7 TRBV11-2 CASSRAYEQYF TGTGCCAGTTCCAGGGCCTACGAGCAGTACTTC
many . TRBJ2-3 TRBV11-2 CASSLVLGGATDTQYF TGTGCCAGCAGCTTAGTCCTGGGGGGGGCAACAGATACGCAGTATTTT
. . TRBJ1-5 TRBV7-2 CASSPAGRWNQPQHF TGTGCCAGCAGCCCCGCGGGGCGCTGGAATCAGCCCCAGCATTTT
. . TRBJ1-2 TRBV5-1 CASRPSGDSGYTF TGCGCCAGCAGACCGTCCGGGGACTCTGGCTACACCTTC
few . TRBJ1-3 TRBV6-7 CASSQQRSSGNTIYF TGTGCCAGCAGTCAACAGCGAAGCTCTGGAAACACCATATATTTT
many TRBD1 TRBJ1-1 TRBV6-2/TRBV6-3 CASSYPRQGVGTEAFF TGTGCCAGCAGTTACCCTCGACAGGGAGTGGGAACTGAAGCTTTCTTT
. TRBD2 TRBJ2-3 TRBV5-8 CASSPGTSGGFSTDTQYF TGTGCCAGCAGCCCCGGGACTAGCGGGGGCTTTAGCACAGATACGCAGTATTTT
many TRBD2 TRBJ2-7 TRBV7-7 CASSRGGTYEQYF TGTGCTAGCAGCCGGGGGGGCACATACGAGCAGTACTTC
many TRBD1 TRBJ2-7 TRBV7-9 CASSLLGTGPYEQYF TGTGCCAGCAGCCTACTGGGGACAGGTCCCTACGAGCAGTACTTC
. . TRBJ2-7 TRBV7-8 CASSYVSNEQYF TGTGCCAGCAGTTACGTCTCCAATGAGCAGTACTTC
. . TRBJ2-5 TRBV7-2 CASSFGETQYF TGTGCCAGCAGCTTCGGGGAGACCCAGTACTTC
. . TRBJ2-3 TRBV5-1 CASSLAASRSTDTQYF TGCGCCAGCAGCTTGGCGGCTAGCCGTAGCACAGATACGCAGTATTTT
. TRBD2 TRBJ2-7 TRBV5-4 CASSSTSGNRQYF TGTGCCAGCAGCTCGACTAGCGGGAACCGGCAGTACTTC
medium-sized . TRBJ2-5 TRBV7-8 CASSQTTGGETQYF TGTGCCAGCAGCCAGACGACAGGAGGGGAGACCCAGTACTTC
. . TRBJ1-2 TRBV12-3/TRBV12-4 CASSPGRRGYTF TGTGCCAGCAGTCCCGGGCGTCGAGGCTACACCTTC
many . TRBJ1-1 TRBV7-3 CASSEGHQNTEAFF TGTGCCAGCAGCGAGGGACACCAGAACACTGAAGCTTTCTTT
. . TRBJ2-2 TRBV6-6 CASSYSEYTGELFF TGTGCCAGCAGTTACTCCGAGTACACCGGGGAGCTGTTTTTT
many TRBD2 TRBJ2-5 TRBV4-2 CASSPRSGGPMGRETQYF TGTGCCAGCAGCCCTAGATCGGGAGGCCCCATGGGCCGGGAGACCCAGTACTTC
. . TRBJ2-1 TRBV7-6 CASSLTRGDEQFF TGTGCCAGCAGCCTGACTAGAGGGGATGAGCAGTTCTTC
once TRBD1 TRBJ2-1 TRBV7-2 CASSFFPRQGAYNEQFF TGTGCCAGCAGCTTCTTCCCCCGGCAGGGGGCTTACAATGAGCAGTTCTTC
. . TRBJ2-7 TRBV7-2 CASRGGLKGEQYF TGTGCCAGCAGGGGCGGACTAAAGGGCGAGCAGTACTTC
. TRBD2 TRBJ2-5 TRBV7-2 CASSHPSWEGETQYF TGTGCCAGCAGCCACCCCTCTTGGGAGGGAGAGACCCAGTACTTC
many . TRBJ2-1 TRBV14 CASSPLDSSYNEQFF TGTGCCAGCAGCCCGTTGGACAGTTCCTACAATGAGCAGTTCTTC
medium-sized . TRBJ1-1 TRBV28 CASSLSAGTMNTEAFF TGTGCCAGCAGTTTATCGGCAGGAACCATGAACACTGAAGCTTTCTTT
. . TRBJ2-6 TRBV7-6 CASSLLAPLSSGANVLTF TGTGCCAGCAGCTTATTGGCGCCCCTGAGCTCTGGGGCCAACGTCCTGACTTTC
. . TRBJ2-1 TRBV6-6 CASSYSRTGSKEQFF TGTGCCAGCAGTTACTCCCGAACAGGGTCAAAAGAGCAGTTCTTC
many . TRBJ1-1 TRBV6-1 CASRQWNTEAFF TGTGCCAGCAGACAGTGGAACACTGAAGCTTTCTTT
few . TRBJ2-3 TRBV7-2 CASSAVLVSTDTQYF TGTGCCAGCAGCGCGGTTCTGGTGAGCACAGATACGCAGTATTTT